Shown below are 8 T cell receptor beta chains from a single sample sequenced in a study of blood T cell repertoires in COVID-19. Using immunoSEQ multiplex PCR, the repertoire was profiled, and TCRdb retains in-frame clones only, with some absent. The repertoire holds 250,000 to 300,000 clones, with 70% to 90% as singletons. Specimen: PBMCs or T cells enriched from blood (not recorded which). The receptors here all came from a woman in her forties or fifties who had recovered from COVID-19.

V gene TRBV7-9 combines with J gene TRBJ1-2; TRBD1 matches at 7 bases. The CDR3 is 13 residues long. Germline V lookup: CDR1 SEHNR, CDR2 FQNEAQ (reference sequence). V shed 5 bases, J shed 8 bases, and the junction held 8 bases outside the gene matches. CDR3 amino acids: CASSREGAEGYTF. For the CDR3, the DNA is TGTGCCAGCAGCCGGGAGGGGGCTGAAGGCTACACCTTC.

This chain joins TRBV10-3 and TRBJ2-1, with 9 nucleotides matching TRBD1. Germline CDR1 is ENHRY and CDR2 is SYGVKD. J was trimmed by 9 bases and V by 0 bases; bases with no gene match: 6. The CDR3 sequence is 15 residues long. The DNA of the CDR3 is TGTGCCATCAGTGAGTCGGGACAGGGATGGATTGAGCAGTTCTTC. This gives the protein CAISESGQGWIEQFF.

This chain joins TRBV24-1 and TRBJ2-3, with TRBD2 matching 10 bases. The CDR3 spans 15 residues. V lost 4 bases to trimming and J lost 3 bases; unmatched junction nucleotides: 3. CDR1 KGHDR and CDR2 SFDVKD come from the germline V gene. CDR3 in amino acids: CATSEPAGGTDTQYF. CDR3 coding DNA: TGTGCCACCAGTGAGCCAGCGGGAGGGACAGATACGCAGTATTTT.

The V call is TRBV29-1, the J call TRBJ1-2; 7 nucleotides align to TRBD1. Looked up from germline, CDR1 is SQVTM and CDR2 is ANQGSEA. Unmatched junction bases numbered 8, after V lost 2 bases and J lost 5 bases. This CDR3 is 14 amino acids long. DNA of the CDR3: TGCAGCGTTGAACGCCCAGGGGGGAAATATGGCTACACCTTC. It specifies CSVERPGGKYGYTF.

This clone was counted a few times. The V and J genes are TRBV12-3 or TRBV12-4 and TRBJ1-1; D call uncertain. Trimming removed 8 bases at V and 5 bases at J, with 15 bases between. The CDR3 is made up of 13 amino acids. The CDR3 region is CASGPATRTEAFF. As DNA, the CDR3 is TGTGCCAGCGGCCCGGCTACGAGGACTGAAGCTTTCTTT.

The chain is built from TRBV12-3 or TRBV12-4 and TRBJ2-1, with D maybe TRBD1 (5 bases). CDR3 length: 13 amino acids. Trimming stripped 0 bases from V and 6 bases from J, with 6 bases between. CDR3 coding DNA: TGTGCCAGCAGTTTAGCGGGGCCCAATGAGCAGTTCTTC. Protein product: CASSLAGPNEQFF.

The chain joins TRBV4-1 to TRBJ2-5; 8 bases align to TRBD1. This CDR3 is built from 15 residues. CDR1 is MGHRA and CDR2 is YSYEKL in the germline V gene. V was pared by 0 bases and J by 3 bases, with 3 bases of the junction left unmatched. The CDR3 coding sequence is TGCGCCAGCAGCCAAGACAGGGGGCGAGAAGAGACCCAGTACTTC. It is translated as CASSQDRGREETQYF.

The chain couples TRBV10-2 to TRBJ1-4; 7 bases agree with TRBD1. Germline assignment: CDR1 WSHSY and CDR2 SAAADI. Trimming took 3 bases from V and 7 from J; bases not matched to a gene: 11. The CDR3 length is 16 residues. CDR3 sequence (DNA): TGCGCCAGCAGTGACTCTCAGACAGGGTTTAGTGAAAAACTGTTTTTT. It yields the protein CASSDSQTGFSEKLFF.